Listed below are T cell receptor beta chains from one sample, sequenced in a study of shared clonotypes between healthy human individuals. Assay used: immunoSEQ multiplex PCR; TCRdb lists only in-frame clones, some missing. The sample has hundreds of thousands of clones; 73% are singletons. The sample was memory CD4+ T cells sorted from blood. These receptors were collected from a woman in her twenties or thirties in good health. The CDR3 runs from the conserved cysteine through the conserved F or W. The D gene is left open where the match is weak. Rows give clone size only sometimes, using once, few, many, or a class for an expanded clone.

CDR3aa | CDR3nt | abundance | v_gene | d_gene | j_gene
CARDFRQPQHF | TGTGCCCGCGATTTTAGGCAGCCCCAGCATTTT | once | TRBV6-9 | NA | TRBJ1-5
CASSQGGTVNTEAFF | TGTGCCAGCAGCCAGGGAGGGACCGTGAACACTGAAGCTTTCTTT | NA | TRBV7-3 | NA | TRBJ1-1
CASSLGSGGKETQYF | TGTGCCAGCAGCTTAGGGTCAGGGGGAAAAGAGACCCAGTACTTC | NA | TRBV7-2 | TRBD1 | TRBJ2-5
CASSLNRPNTGELFF | TGTGCCAGCAGCTTAAACAGGCCGAACACCGGGGAGCTGTTTTTT | NA | TRBV7-3 | NA | TRBJ2-2
CASSPSPGTGIYEQYF | TGTGCCAGCAGTCCAAGCCCCGGGACGGGAATCTACGAGCAGTACTTC | NA | TRBV28 | NA | TRBJ2-7
CASKNRENTEAFF | TGTGCCAGCAAAAACAGGGAGAACACTGAAGCTTTCTTT | NA | TRBV6-1 | NA | TRBJ1-1
CASSSLDRTIYGYTF | TGTGCCAGCAGTTCCCTCGACAGGACCATCTATGGCTACACCTTC | few | TRBV27 | NA | TRBJ1-2
CASSEVWVQVNQPQHF | TGTGCCAGCAGTGAAGTATGGGTACAGGTAAATCAGCCCCAGCATTTT | NA | TRBV6-1 | NA | TRBJ1-5
CASSPGQGVEKLFF | TGTGCCAGCAGTCCGGGACAGGGTGTAGAAAAACTGTTTTTT | NA | TRBV28 | TRBD1 | TRBJ1-4
CASSLPSGAKNIQYF | TGTGCCAGCAGTTTACCTTCGGGGGCCAAAAACATTCAGTACTTC | many | TRBV28 | NA | TRBJ2-4
CATSRGRANTGELFF | TGTGCCACCAGCAGAGGACGGGCAAACACCGGGGAGCTGTTTTTT | few | TRBV15 | NA | TRBJ2-2
CASSLNRGRNEQFF | TGCGCCAGCAGCTTGAACCGGGGACGGAATGAGCAGTTCTTC | NA | TRBV5-1 | NA | TRBJ2-1
CASSLAGTGNQPQHF | TGTGCCAGCAGCTTAGCCGGGACAGGGAATCAGCCCCAGCATTTT | NA | TRBV7-8 | TRBD1 | TRBJ1-5
CASSQDLTRYTQYF | TGCGCCAGCAGCCAAGATCTCACACGGTATACGCAGTATTTT | NA | TRBV4-1 | NA | TRBJ2-3
CASQTDRGGEQYF | TGTGCCAGCCAAACGGACAGGGGTGGCGAGCAGTACTTC | NA | TRBV19 | TRBD1 | TRBJ2-7
CATSSRDTSATYEQYF | TGTGCCACCAGCAGCCGGGATACTAGCGCTACCTACGAGCAGTACTTC | few | TRBV15 | TRBD2 | TRBJ2-7
CASRLGQGADTQYF | TGTGCCAGCAGACTAGGACAGGGAGCAGATACGCAGTATTTT | NA | TRBV28 | TRBD1 | TRBJ2-3
CASSRDGLNTEAFF | TGTGCCAGCTCACGGGATGGGTTGAACACTGAAGCTTTCTTT | NA | TRBV18 | NA | TRBJ1-1
CASSQTSLGAETQYF | TGTGCCAGCAGCCAGACGTCCCTTGGTGCGGAGACCCAGTACTTC | once | TRBV7-8 | NA | TRBJ2-5
CASTSPILGGYTF | TGTGCCAGCACCTCACCGATTTTGGGAGGCTACACCTTC | NA | TRBV9 | NA | TRBJ1-2
CASSQVLGQETQYF | TGTGCCAGCAGCCAAGTTCTGGGCCAAGAGACCCAGTACTTC | NA | TRBV14 | NA | TRBJ2-5
CASSAFGGRYNEQFF | TGTGCCAGCAGCGCGTTTGGCGGGAGATACAATGAGCAGTTCTTC | NA | TRBV5-6 | TRBD2 | TRBJ2-1
CASSLDGGLRSYTF | TGTGCCAGCAGCTTGGACGGCGGCCTCAGAAGCTACACCTTC | once | TRBV5-4 | NA | TRBJ1-2
CASSAGAILDTQYF | TGTGCCAGCAGCGCCGGAGCGATTTTGGATACGCAGTATTTT | NA | TRBV11-2 | NA | TRBJ2-3
CASSLAAATSYEQYF | TGTGCCAGCAGCTTAGCGGCAGCTACCTCCTACGAGCAGTACTTC | NA | TRBV7-9 | NA | TRBJ2-7
CASREGTFTGELFF | TGTGCCAGCAGAGAAGGGACCTTCACCGGGGAGCTGTTTTTT | many | TRBV9 | NA | TRBJ2-2
CASSPVVRGVYGYTF | TGCGCCAGCAGCCCCGTGGTTCGGGGAGTCTATGGCTACACCTTC | NA | TRBV5-1 | NA | TRBJ1-2
CASSLVLAGASDTQYF | TGTGCCAGCAGCTTGGTACTAGCGGGAGCTTCAGATACGCAGTATTTT | NA | TRBV7-2 | TRBD2 | TRBJ2-3
CASIYEQFF | TGTGCCAGCATATATGAGCAGTTCTTC | NA | TRBV21-1 | NA | TRBJ2-1
CASVGQRNTGELFF | TGTGCCAGCGTGGGACAGAGGAACACCGGGGAGCTGTTTTTT | NA | TRBV27 | TRBD1 | TRBJ2-2